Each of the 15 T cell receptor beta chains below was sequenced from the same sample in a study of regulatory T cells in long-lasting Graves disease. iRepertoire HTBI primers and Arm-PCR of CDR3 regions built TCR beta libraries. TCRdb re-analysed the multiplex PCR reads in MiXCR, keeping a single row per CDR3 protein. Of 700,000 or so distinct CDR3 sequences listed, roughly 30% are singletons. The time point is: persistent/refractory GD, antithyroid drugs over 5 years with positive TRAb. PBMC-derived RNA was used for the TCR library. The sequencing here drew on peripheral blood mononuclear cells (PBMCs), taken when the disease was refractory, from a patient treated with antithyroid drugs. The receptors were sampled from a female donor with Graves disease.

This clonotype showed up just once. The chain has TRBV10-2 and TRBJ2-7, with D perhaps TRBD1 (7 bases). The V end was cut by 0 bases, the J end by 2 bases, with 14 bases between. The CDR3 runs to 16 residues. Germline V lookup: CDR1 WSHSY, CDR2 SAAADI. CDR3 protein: CASSESGGTVTYEQYF. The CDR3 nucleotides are TGCGCCAGCAGTGAGTCTGGAGGGACAGTAACCTACGAGCAGTACTTC.

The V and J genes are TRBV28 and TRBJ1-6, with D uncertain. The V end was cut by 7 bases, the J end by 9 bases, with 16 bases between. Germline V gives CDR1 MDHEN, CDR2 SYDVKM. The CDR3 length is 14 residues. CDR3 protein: CASKRYSIGSPLHF. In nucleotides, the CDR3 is TGTGCCAGCAAGAGGTATAGTATTGGTTCACCCCTCCACTTT.

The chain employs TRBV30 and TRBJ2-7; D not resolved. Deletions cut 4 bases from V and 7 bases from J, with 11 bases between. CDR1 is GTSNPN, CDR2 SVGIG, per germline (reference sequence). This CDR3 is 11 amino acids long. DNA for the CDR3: TGTGCCTGGACCCAAGTAGGGGAGCAGTACTTC. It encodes CAWTQVGEQYF.

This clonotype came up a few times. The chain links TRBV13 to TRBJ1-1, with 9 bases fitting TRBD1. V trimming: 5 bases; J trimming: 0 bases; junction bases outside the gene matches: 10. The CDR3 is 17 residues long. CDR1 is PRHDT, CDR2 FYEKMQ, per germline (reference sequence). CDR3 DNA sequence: TGTGCCAGCAGCGCCGTCCCGGGACAGGGAATGAACACTGAAGCTTTCTTT. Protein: CASSAVPGQGMNTEAFF.

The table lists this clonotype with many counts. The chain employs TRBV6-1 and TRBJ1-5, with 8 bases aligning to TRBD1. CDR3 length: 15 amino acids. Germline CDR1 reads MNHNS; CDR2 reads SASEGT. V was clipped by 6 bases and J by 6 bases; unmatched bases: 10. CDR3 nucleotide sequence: TGTGCCAGCAGACCCTCAGGGGGCATGGGTCAGCCCCAGCATTTT. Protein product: CASRPSGGMGQPQHF.

The CDR3 here is CASSTSEGLAGYEQYF. The CDR3 nucleotides are TGCGCCAGCAGTACCTCCGAGGGACTAGCGGGTTACGAGCAGTACTTC. This chain connects TRBV10-2 to TRBJ2-7; 12 bases agree with TRBD2. V trimming: 5 bases; J trimming: 4 bases; junction bases outside the gene matches: 9. Germline V gives CDR1 WSHSY, CDR2 SAAADI. The CDR3 totals 16 residues.

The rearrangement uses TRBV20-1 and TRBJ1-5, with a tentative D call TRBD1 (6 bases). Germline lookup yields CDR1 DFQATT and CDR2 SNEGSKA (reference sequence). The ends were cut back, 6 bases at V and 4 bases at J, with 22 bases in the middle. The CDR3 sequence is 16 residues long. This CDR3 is CSATRGGANFNQPQHF. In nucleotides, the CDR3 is TGCAGTGCAACAAGGGGGGGGGCCAATTTTAATCAGCCCCAGCATTTT.

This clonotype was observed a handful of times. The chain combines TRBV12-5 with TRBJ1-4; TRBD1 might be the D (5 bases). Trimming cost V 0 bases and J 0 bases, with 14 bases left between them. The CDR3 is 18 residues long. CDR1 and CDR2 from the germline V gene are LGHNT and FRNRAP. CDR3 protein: CASGLVRGDPSTNEKLFF. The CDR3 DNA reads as TGTGCTAGTGGTTTGGTACGGGGGGACCCTTCAACTAATGAAAAACTGTTTTTT.

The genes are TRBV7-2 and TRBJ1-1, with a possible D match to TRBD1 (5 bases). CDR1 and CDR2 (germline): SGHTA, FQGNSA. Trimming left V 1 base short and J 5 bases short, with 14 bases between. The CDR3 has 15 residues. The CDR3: CASSLGGLGGTEAFF. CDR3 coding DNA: TGTGCCAGCAGCTTAGGCGGGTTGGGGGGGACTGAAGCTTTCTTT.

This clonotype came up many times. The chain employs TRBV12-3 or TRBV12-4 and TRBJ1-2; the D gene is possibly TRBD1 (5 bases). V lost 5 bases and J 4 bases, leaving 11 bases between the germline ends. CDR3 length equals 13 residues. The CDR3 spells CASSRGGAYGYTF. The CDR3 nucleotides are TGTGCCAGCAGTCGGGGAGGGGCCTATGGCTACACCTTC.

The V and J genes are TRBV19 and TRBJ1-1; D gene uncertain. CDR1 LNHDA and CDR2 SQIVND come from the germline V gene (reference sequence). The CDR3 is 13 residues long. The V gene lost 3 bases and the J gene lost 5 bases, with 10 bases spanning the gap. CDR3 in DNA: TGTGCCAGTAGTATGTCGGGGTGGACTGAAGCTTTCTTT. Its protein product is CASSMSGWTEAFF.

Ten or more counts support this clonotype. The CDR3 region is CASRPDSGNQPQHF. CDR3 DNA: TGTGCCAGCAGACCGGACAGCGGCAATCAGCCCCAGCATTTT. The chain has TRBV27 and TRBJ1-5; maybe TRBD1 (6 bases). V dropped 6 bases and J dropped 2 bases, with 11 bases sitting between them. The CDR3 spans 14 residues. Germline V gives CDR1 MNHEY, CDR2 SMNVEV (reference sequence).

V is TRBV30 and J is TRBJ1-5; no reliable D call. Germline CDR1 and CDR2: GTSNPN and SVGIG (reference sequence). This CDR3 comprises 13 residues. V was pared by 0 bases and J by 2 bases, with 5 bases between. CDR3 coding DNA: TGTGCCTGGAGTGTAGGTGGCAATCAGCCCCAGCATTTT. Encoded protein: CAWSVGGNQPQHF.

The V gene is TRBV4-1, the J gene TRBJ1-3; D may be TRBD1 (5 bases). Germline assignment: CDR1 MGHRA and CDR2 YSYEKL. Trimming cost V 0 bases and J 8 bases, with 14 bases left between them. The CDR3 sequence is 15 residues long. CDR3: CASSQERPGRDTIYF. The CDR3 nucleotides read TGCGCCAGCAGCCAAGAACGCCCGGGACGTGACACCATATATTTT.

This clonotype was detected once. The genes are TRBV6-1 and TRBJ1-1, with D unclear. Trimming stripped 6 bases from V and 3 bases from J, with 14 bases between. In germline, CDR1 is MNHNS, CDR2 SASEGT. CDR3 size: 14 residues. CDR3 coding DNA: TGTGCCAGCAGCTTGTCAGCTGGTTACACTGAAGCTTTCTTT. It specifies CASSLSAGYTEAFF.